This passage covers 27 T cell receptor beta chains from one sample sequenced in a study of shared clonotypes between healthy human individuals. The assay was immunoSEQ multiplex PCR, and TCRdb's table has in-frame clones only and misses some. This sample has more than 900,000 clones; approximately 78% occur once, and the top ten carry roughly 0.65%. The source material was memory CD4+ T cells from PBMCs. The subset was: CD45RA-negative fraction. Source of these receptors: a man aged 18 to 29 in good health. Some clones in this sample may be carry-over from other donors' samples.

The sample holds one count of this clone. The rearrangement uses TRBV14 and TRBJ2-3, with 10 bases identical to TRBD1. The CDR3 totals 16 residues. The germline V gene has CDR1 SGHDN and CDR2 FVKESK. After removal of 5 bases from V and 4 bases from J, the junction contained 9 bases not matched to a gene. CDR3 residues: CASSIFPGQGPDTQYF. The CDR3 DNA reads TGTGCCAGCAGCATCTTTCCGGGACAGGGGCCAGATACGCAGTATTTT.

This chain links TRBV5-4 with TRBJ1-2, with D unclear. Trimming shortened V by 4 bases and J by 8 bases, and 15 bases separated the two germline ends. CDR1 and CDR2 (germline): SGHNT, YYREEE (reference sequence). CDR3 length equals 13 residues. In DNA, the CDR3 is TGTGCCAGCAGCCTAGCGTCGACGGGGGGCTACACCTTC. It is translated as CASSLASTGGYTF.

Of note for this clone: Distinct nucleotide sequences in the sample also encode this CDR3. The chain is built from TRBV7-9 and TRBJ2-5; no reliable D call. The CDR3 is 13 amino acids. CDR1 and CDR2 from the germline V gene are SEHNR and FQNEAQ (reference sequence). V dropped 5 bases and J dropped 2 bases, with 9 bases sitting between them. The CDR3 coding sequence is TGTGCCAGCAGCCTGGGTGCACAAGAGACCCAGTACTTC. Translating it yields CASSLGAQETQYF.

Details on this clone: The same CDR3 is also encoded by other DNA sequences in this sample. The chain uses TRBV11-3 and TRBJ2-3; the D is unclear. The length of the CDR3 is 13 residues. The V end lost 5 bases, the J end lost 0 bases, and 6 bases lay between the germline ends. Per the germline V gene, CDR1 is SGHNT and CDR2 is YENEEA. The CDR3 spells CASSRGSTDTQYF. CDR3 bases: TGTGCCAGCAGCAGAGGAAGCACAGATACGCAGTATTTT.

The CDR3 sequence is CASSSHGGSYEQYF. In DNA, the CDR3 is TGTGCCAGCAGCTCCCATGGGGGGTCCTACGAGCAGTACTTC. This chain joins TRBV11-3 and TRBJ2-7; a weak D match, TRBD2 (6 bases). Germline V gene sequence: CDR1 SGHNT, CDR2 YENEEA. V shed 4 bases and J shed 1 base, with 11 bases lying between them. The CDR3 extends over 14 amino acids.

This chain's CDR3 is CASSLGPQSNSPLHF. For the CDR3, the DNA is TGTGCCAGCAGTTTAGGACCCCAGAGTAATTCACCCCTCCACTTT. The V gene is TRBV28, the J gene TRBJ1-6; no clear D gene. Germline loops: CDR1 MDHEN, CDR2 SYDVKM. The CDR3 is 15 amino acids. The V end lost 2 bases, the J end lost 6 bases, and 11 bases lay between the germline ends.

This chain joins TRBV5-6 and TRBJ2-7, with 9 bases aligning to TRBD1. CDR3 length equals 14 residues. Germline CDR1 and CDR2: SGHDT and YYEEEE. The V gene end was trimmed by 4 bases and the J gene end by 3 bases; junction bases not matched to a gene: 5. CDR3 residues: CASSPGTGFYEQYF. The CDR3 DNA reads as TGTGCCAGCAGCCCCGGGACAGGGTTCTACGAGCAGTACTTC.

The chain recombines TRBV28 with TRBJ2-5; 8 nucleotides line up with TRBD1. The CDR3 is 15 residues long. Trimming removed 6 bases from V and 5 bases from J; junction bases left unmatched: 11. Germline-derived CDR1 and CDR2 are MDHEN and SYDVKM. CDR3 coding DNA: TGTGCCAGCAGCCCAGAACAGACAGGGGACGAGACCCAGTACTTC. Protein: CASSPEQTGDETQYF.

This sequence joins TRBV10-1 and TRBJ2-5; 7 bases are shared with TRBD1. The germline V gene has CDR1 WNHNN and CDR2 SYGVQD (reference sequence). V lost 6 bases to trimming and J lost 3 bases; unmatched junction nucleotides: 4. CDR3 length: 13 amino acids. CDR3 sequence reads: CASSRDRKETQYF. The CDR3 DNA follows: TGCGCCAGCAGCCGGGACAGAAAAGAGACCCAGTACTTC.

The count of this clone is one. The rearrangement uses TRBV4-2 and TRBJ2-2; a possible D gene is TRBD2 (6 bases). The ends were cut back, 0 bases at V and 3 bases at J, with 17 bases in the middle. The CDR3 sequence is 18 residues long. Germline V gene data show CDR1 as LGHNA and CDR2 as YNFKEQ. CDR3 in amino acids: CASSQDRPGPGDTGELFF. DNA for the CDR3: TGTGCCAGCAGCCAAGATCGACCGGGCCCGGGGGACACCGGGGAGCTGTTTTTT.

This clone was detected only a few times. The chain uses TRBV21-1 and TRBJ1-5; the D segment call TRBD1 is taken from the table without a DNA check. TRBV21-1 is classified as a pseudogene. This CDR3 contains 14 residues. In DNA form, the CDR3 reads TGTGCCAGCAGCAAAGTTGGCAGGAATCAGCCCCAGCATTTT. As protein: CASSKVGRNQPQHF.

This clone appeared once. The chain carries TRBV28 and TRBJ1-2, with D possibly being TRBD1 (6 bases). V was trimmed by 5 bases and J by 8 bases, leaving 12 bases between them. The CDR3 has 12 residues. Germline loops: CDR1 MDHEN, CDR2 SYDVKM. The CDR3 loop reads CASSPGQTGYTF. As DNA, the CDR3 is TGTGCCAGCAGTCCAGGACAGACAGGCTACACCTTC.

This chain uses TRBV7-2 with TRBJ2-2; tentatively, D is TRBD2 (6 bases). CDR1 and CDR2 (germline): SGHTA, FQGNSA. Trimming left V 2 bases short and J 2 bases short, with 12 bases between. The CDR3 runs 16 residues. The CDR3 sequence is CASSLHLAANTGELFF. The CDR3 region has the DNA TGTGCCAGCAGCTTACATTTAGCGGCTAACACCGGGGAGCTGTTTTTT.

The genes are TRBV29-1 and TRBJ1-1, with a tentative D call TRBD1 (5 bases). The CDR3 is 14 residues long. The germline V gene has CDR1 SQVTM and CDR2 ANQGSEA. Trimming removed 5 bases at V and 6 bases at J, with 19 bases between. The DNA of the CDR3 is TGCAGCGTTCTGGGGGAGACGGAGAGGGCTGAAGCTTTCTTT. Its translation is CSVLGETERAEAFF.

This clone has only a few counts. V is TRBV13 and J is TRBJ2-3, with 13 nucleotides matching TRBD2. The V segment lost 0 bases and the J segment 0 bases; nucleotides outside the gene matches: 0. The CDR3 is 17 amino acids. Germline CDR1 reads PRHDT; CDR2 reads FYEKMQ (reference sequence). The CDR3 spells CASSLGLAGGSTDTQYF. CDR3 in DNA: TGTGCCAGCAGCTTAGGACTAGCGGGAGGGAGCACAGATACGCAGTATTTT.

V and J are TRBV7-3 and TRBJ2-1; 7 bases align to TRBD2. The length of the CDR3 is 13 residues. From germline, CDR1 is SGHTA and CDR2 FQGTGA. The V gene end was trimmed by 6 bases and the J gene end by 9 bases; junction bases not matched to a gene: 8. CDR3 bases: TGTGCCAGCAGTCGCGGGAGTTACCTTGAGCAGTTCTTC. This sequence encodes CASSRGSYLEQFF.

The chain carries TRBV9 and TRBJ2-7; D perhaps matches TRBD2 (6 bases). CDR3 size: 16 residues. V was trimmed by 2 bases and J by 2 bases, leaving 17 bases between them. Germline V gene sequence: CDR1 SGDLS, CDR2 YYNGEE. The CDR3 nucleotides read TGTGCCAGCAGCGTTGCCCCCGGGACTGCTACCTACGAGCAGTACTTC. It is translated as CASSVAPGTATYEQYF.

This clone was found a few times. Being one base from a much bigger clone, this may be a read error. At the DNA level, this CDR3 is encoded by other sequences in the same sample as well. The CDR3 protein is CAWRDMAEAFF. CDR3 DNA sequence: TGTGCCTGGAGGGACATGGCCGAAGCTTTCTTT. This rearrangement joins TRBV30 to TRBJ1-1, with D perhaps TRBD1 (5 bases). V lost 3 bases and J lost 8, with 10 bases in between. Per the germline V gene, CDR1 is GTSNPN and CDR2 is SVGIG (reference sequence). There are 11 residues in the CDR3. Supplemented by reference TRBV30 and TRBJ1-1, the full variable domain reads SQTIHQWPATLVQPVGSPLSLECTVEGTSNPNLYWYRQAAGRGLQLLFYSVGIGQISSEVPQNLSASRPQDRQFILSSKKLLLSDSGFYLCAWRDMAEAFFGQGTRLTVV.

This chain joins TRBV29-1 and TRBJ2-1, with D maybe TRBD2 (6 bases). The CDR3 extends over 16 amino acids. Germline values: CDR1 SQVTM, CDR2 ANQGSEA. Trimming pared 0 bases from V and 0 bases from J, leaving 12 bases between. The CDR3 DNA follows: TGCAGCGTTGAAGATTCTAGCGCGAGCTCCTACAATGAGCAGTTCTTC. It translates to CSVEDSSASSYNEQFF.

The J gene is TRBJ1-1, the V gene TRBV4-1; D is unclear. Germline V lookup: CDR1 MGHRA, CDR2 YSYEKL. The CDR3 spans 16 residues. Trimming shortened V by 0 bases and J by 0 bases, and 11 bases separated the two germline ends. CDR3 loop: CASSQERVSMNTEAFF. The CDR3 nucleotides read TGCGCCAGCAGCCAAGAAAGGGTCAGCATGAACACTGAAGCTTTCTTT.

In regard to this clone: A read error may produce the germline difference seen at one junction end. This chain connects TRBV6-1 to TRBJ2-2; either TRBD1 or TRBD2 may supply D (5 bases each). The V gene's germline CDR1 is MNHNS and CDR2 SASEGT. This CDR3 has 14 amino acids. CDR3 nucleotide sequence: TGTGCCAGCAGTGAAGTTGCGGACACCGGGGAGCCGTTTTTT. It translates to CASSEVADTGEPFF.

This chain joins TRBV7-6 and TRBJ2-3; D is unresolved. Per the germline V gene, CDR1 is SGHVS and CDR2 is FNYEAQ. The ends were cut back, 0 bases at V and 2 bases at J, with 6 bases in the middle. The CDR3 extends over 14 amino acids. Here the CDR3 DNA reads TGTGCCAGCAGCTTAGCGACGGACACAGATACGCAGTATTTT. The encoded protein is CASSLATDTDTQYF.

This clone was counted between two and nine times. The gene calls are TRBV2 and TRBJ1-5; no firm D call. From germline, CDR1 is SNHLY and CDR2 FYNNEI. The CDR3 is 15 amino acids. V lost 4 bases and J 3 bases, leaving 13 bases between the germline ends. The CDR3 DNA reads TGTGCCAGCAGTGCCCGCGGCACAGTCAATCAGCCCCAGCATTTT. Amino acid sequence: CASSARGTVNQPQHF.

The chain links TRBV5-6 to TRBJ2-7; D gene ambiguous. Trimming pared 0 bases from V and 0 bases from J, leaving 7 bases between. CDR3 length: 14 amino acids. Per the germline V gene, CDR1 is SGHDT and CDR2 is YYEEEE. The CDR3 protein is CASSLEVNSYEQYF. The CDR3 DNA follows: TGTGCCAGCAGCTTGGAGGTCAACTCCTACGAGCAGTACTTC.

In this sample, this clone turned up once. This chain connects TRBV12-1 to TRBJ2-1; TRBD2, the table's D call, lacks a check against the DNA. TRBV12-1 counts as a pseudogene. The CDR3 is 16 residues long. Written as DNA, the CDR3 is TGTGCCAGCAGCATGACTAGCGGGAGACTCAAGAATGAGCAGTTCTTC. The encoded protein is CASSMTSGRLKNEQFF.

With respect to this clone: Being one base from a much bigger clone, this may be a read error. CDR3 region: CSVGGTGRVYNEQFF. The CDR3 DNA reads TGCAGCGTTGGAGGTACAGGGAGGGTCTACAATGAGCAGTTCTTC. V usage is TRBV29-1 and J usage is TRBJ2-1; D may be TRBD2 (7 bases). The CDR3 contains 15 residues. The V and J ends lost 4 bases and 3 bases respectively, with 16 bases between them. The germline V gene has CDR1 SQVTM and CDR2 ANQGSEA.

This clone occurred once. The chain combines TRBV7-9 with TRBJ1-5, with D possibly TRBD1 on 5 matching bases. The CDR3 runs to 14 residues. Germline V gene sequence: CDR1 SEHNR, CDR2 FQNEAQ (reference sequence). Trimming removed 5 bases at V and 5 bases at J, with 13 bases between. DNA for the CDR3: TGTGCCAGCAGCCAGTGGGGGACCGATCAGCCCCAGCATTTT. It is translated as CASSQWGTDQPQHF.